This is a list of T cell receptor beta chains from one sample in a study of blood T cell repertoires in COVID-19. TCRdb's copy holds only in-frame clones and misses some; the assay was immunoSEQ multiplex PCR. Of 200,000 to 250,000 clones listed, 83% were seen once; the top ten hold 4.5% to 5%. The specimen was PBMCs or T cells enriched from blood (not recorded which). All receptors derive from a woman in her fifties or sixties who had been exposed to COVID-19. Each CDR3 is given with its conserved first and last residue. The D gene is left open where the match is weak.

j_gene: TRBJ1-4; v_gene: TRBV11-2; d_gene: TRBD1; CDR3aa: CASSLNRGEGEKLFF
j_gene: TRBJ1-3; v_gene: TRBV29-1; d_gene: NA; CDR3aa: CSAVDTDSGNTIYF
j_gene: TRBJ1-2; v_gene: TRBV28; d_gene: NA; CDR3aa: CASSPVDGSGYGYTF
j_gene: TRBJ2-7; v_gene: TRBV7-2; d_gene: TRBD2; CDR3aa: CASSLAFLAGGPNEQYF
j_gene: TRBJ1-5; v_gene: TRBV7-8; d_gene: NA; CDR3aa: CASSSGREGNQPQHF
j_gene: TRBJ1-2; v_gene: TRBV7-9; d_gene: TRBD1; CDR3aa: CASSLITGTGGIGYTF
j_gene: TRBJ1-1; v_gene: TRBV6-5; d_gene: NA; CDR3aa: CASKRPREAFF
j_gene: TRBJ2-1; v_gene: TRBV14; d_gene: NA; CDR3aa: CASSQEHRVEQFF
j_gene: TRBJ2-7; v_gene: TRBV6-2/TRBV6-3; d_gene: NA; CDR3aa: CASSYPSSYEQYF
j_gene: TRBJ1-2; v_gene: TRBV24-1; d_gene: TRBD1; CDR3aa: CATWDSLYGYTF
j_gene: TRBJ2-1; v_gene: TRBV19; d_gene: TRBD2; CDR3aa: CASSMRGTLNEQFF
j_gene: TRBJ2-3; v_gene: TRBV10-2; d_gene: TRBD2; CDR3aa: CASGGGVQDTQYF
j_gene: TRBJ1-2; v_gene: TRBV5-1; d_gene: TRBD1; CDR3aa: CASSRLPGQLNYGYTF
j_gene: TRBJ2-3; v_gene: TRBV19; d_gene: NA; CDR3aa: CASSMIGGTDTQYF
j_gene: TRBJ2-1; v_gene: TRBV7-2; d_gene: TRBD2; CDR3aa: CASSFDPGGSNEQFF
j_gene: TRBJ1-2; v_gene: TRBV5-6; d_gene: NA; CDR3aa: CASSSHRTVLYGYTF
j_gene: TRBJ2-5; v_gene: TRBV7-2; d_gene: TRBD2; CDR3aa: CASSLDGLAAETQYF
j_gene: TRBJ1-1; v_gene: TRBV6-5; d_gene: NA; CDR3aa: CASSPLGEYTEAFF
j_gene: TRBJ1-4; v_gene: TRBV19; d_gene: TRBD1; CDR3aa: CASSTPPGQGGLEEKLFF
j_gene: TRBJ2-5; v_gene: TRBV12-5; d_gene: NA; CDR3aa: CASGLAATQGQETQYF
j_gene: TRBJ1-1; v_gene: TRBV13; d_gene: NA; CDR3aa: CASSLGSTVTYVTEAFF
j_gene: TRBJ1-6; v_gene: TRBV30; d_gene: TRBD1; CDR3aa: CAWDRGTSSPLHF
j_gene: TRBJ2-1; v_gene: TRBV11-2; d_gene: TRBD2; CDR3aa: CASSSSGGATHEQFF
j_gene: TRBJ2-1; v_gene: TRBV27; d_gene: NA; CDR3aa: CASSTQPWAPLYNEQFF
j_gene: TRBJ2-5; v_gene: TRBV4-1; d_gene: NA; CDR3aa: CASSSGTLKETQYF
j_gene: TRBJ1-5; v_gene: TRBV5-1; d_gene: TRBD1; CDR3aa: CASSFQGGASQPQHF
j_gene: TRBJ2-3; v_gene: TRBV5-1; d_gene: TRBD2; CDR3aa: CASSLGGLAGKDTQYF
j_gene: TRBJ1-1; v_gene: TRBV9; d_gene: NA; CDR3aa: CASSSPAGAGVNTEAFF
j_gene: TRBJ1-3; v_gene: TRBV2; d_gene: NA; CDR3aa: CASSEAAGYGNTIYF
j_gene: TRBJ1-2; v_gene: TRBV27; d_gene: NA; CDR3aa: CASSFSGARRDLIRYGYTF
j_gene: TRBJ2-3; v_gene: TRBV7-3; d_gene: NA; CDR3aa: CASSPRGLGTDTQYF
j_gene: TRBJ2-2; v_gene: TRBV6-1; d_gene: TRBD2; CDR3aa: CASSEASGGAGELFF
j_gene: TRBJ1-2; v_gene: TRBV30; d_gene: NA; CDR3aa: CAWSVLVDSPGPAF
j_gene: TRBJ1-1; v_gene: TRBV6-5; d_gene: NA; CDR3aa: CATEAGGRTEAFF
j_gene: TRBJ2-3; v_gene: TRBV10-1; d_gene: NA; CDR3aa: CASSESRGWGTDTQYF
j_gene: TRBJ1-2; v_gene: TRBV7-2; d_gene: NA; CDR3aa: CASARDSNYGYTF